This T cell receptor beta chain was found in a study of graft-versus-host responses after intestinal transplantation. Study background: For approximately three years after anti-thymocyte globulin induction, all recipients took tacrolimus and steroids.

This table comes from immunoSEQ multiplex PCR, and its TCRdb copy is limited to in-frame clones, with some not included. The sample holds more than 85,000 clones, 85% to 95% seen once. Notes on this clone: The antigen is undetermined.

Germline assignment: CDR1 SGHVS and CDR2 FNYEAQ. The CDR3 has 15 amino acids. V gave up 1 base and J gave up 2 bases; unmatched junction bases: 2. The starting material was unstimulated CD8+ T cells sorted from spleen or lymph node cells, obtained before transplant. This chain connects TRBV7-6 to TRBJ2-7, with 10 bases matching TRBD2. The clonotype originates from a human donor who was the organ donor for an intestinal transplant. In DNA form, the CDR3 reads TGTGCCAGCAGCTTAGAGGGGACTAGCGCCTACGAGCAGTACTTC. It encodes CASSLEGTSAYEQYF.